The clone carrying this TCR beta chain was detected ten times or more. At least 6 million PBMCs were isolated per sample. Extractions gave at least 5.5 micrograms of total RNA per sample. The source of the sample is a study of blood T cells in healthy people across ages. A sample-barcoded 5' primer and a J-beta primer mix were used in a second PCR of roughly 7 to 11 cycles. Each cDNA molecule was tagged by a template-switch adaptor that had 12 random nucleotides. TCRdb itself ran the 5' RACE reads through MiXCR, one entry per CDR3 protein. This sample yields about 930,000 distinct CDR3 sequences, of which just under 30% are seen a single time; roughly 10% belongs to the top ten. The sample was also linked to a second study, of T cells of mothers and their children. From that paper: Healthy Caucasian mothers, a few in number, and their six children were the donors.

This clonotype was sampled from a woman aged 40 to 55 in good health. Input material: blood.

CDR3 amino acids: CASSFWQDLLGANVLTF. In nucleotides, the CDR3 is TGTGCCAGCAGCTTTTGGCAGGACCTTCTTGGGGCCAACGTCCTGACTTTC. J is TRBJ2-6 and V is TRBV5-6; D unclear. Germline CDR1 SGHDT, CDR2 YYEEEE. There are 17 residues in the CDR3. The V end was cut by 2 bases, the J end by 3 bases, with 15 bases between.